A single sample is the source of the 21 T cell receptor beta chains below, sequenced in a study of blood T cell repertoires in COVID-19. TCRdb's copy holds only in-frame clones and misses some; the assay was immunoSEQ multiplex PCR. The sample includes approximately 60,000 clones, over 60% seen only once; the top ten take approximately 5%. Material for sequencing was peripheral blood. These receptors were collected from a human donor in a cohort sampled during active COVID-19.

The chain employs TRBV11-3 and TRBJ2-1, with a tentative D call TRBD1 (5 bases). This CDR3 spans 16 amino acids. The ends were cut back, 7 bases at V and 4 bases at J, with 20 bases in the middle. Germline CDR1 reads SGHNT; CDR2 reads YENEEA. CDR3 nucleotides: TGTGCCAGCAAGGAAGGACACCCACACTGGTACAATGAGCAGTTCTTC. This sequence encodes CASKEGHPHWYNEQFF. Full variable domain (rest looked up from reference TRBV11-3 and TRBJ2-1): EAGVVQSPRYKIIEKKQPVAFWCNPISGHNTLYWYLQNLGQGPELLIRYENEEAVDDSQLPKDRFSAERLKGVDSTLKIQPAELGDSAVYLCASKEGHPHWYNEQFFGPGTRLTVL.

The J gene is TRBJ2-3, the V gene TRBV15; no firm D call. The CDR3 covers 12 residues. V was pared by 9 bases and J by 1 base, with 8 bases between. Germline CDR1 LNHNV, CDR2 YYDKDF (reference sequence). For the CDR3, the DNA is TGTGCCACGGGTCGGGGCACAGATACGCAGTATTTT. Translation gives CATGRGTDTQYF.

The chain combines TRBV19 with TRBJ2-6; 9 bases align to TRBD2. The CDR3 runs 19 residues. CDR1 and CDR2 from the germline V gene are LNHDA and SQIVND (reference sequence). The trim removed 4 bases at V and 4 bases at J, leaving 14 bases unmatched. CDR3 sequence reads: CASSSPLSGGVPGANVLTF. Here the CDR3 DNA reads TGTGCCAGTAGTAGCCCTCTTAGCGGGGGCGTACCCGGGGCCAACGTCCTGACTTTC.

This rearrangement joins TRBV19 to TRBJ1-5, with unresolved D. This CDR3 has 15 residues. V shed 0 bases and J shed 9 bases, with 15 bases lying between them. Germline V CDR1 and CDR2: LNHDA, SQIVND (reference sequence). CDR3 residues: CASSIDVYGRAPQHF. The CDR3 region has the DNA TGTGCCAGTAGTATAGACGTGTATGGGCGTGCGCCCCAGCATTTT. Supplemented by reference TRBV19 and TRBJ1-5, the full variable domain reads DGGITQSPKYLFRKEGQNVTLSCEQNLNHDAMYWYRQDPGQGLRLIYYSQIVNDFQKGDIAEGYSVSREKKESFPLTVTSAQKNPTAFYLCASSIDVYGRAPQHFGDGTRLSIL.

The rearrangement uses TRBV5-5 and TRBJ2-3; D perhaps matches TRBD1 (7 bases). The CDR3 sequence is 15 residues long. In germline, CDR1 is SGHKS, CDR2 YYEKEE (reference sequence). V was pared by 6 bases and J by 6 bases, with 20 bases between. CDR3 region: CASTRGEAGADTQYF. The CDR3 DNA follows: TGTGCCAGCACCAGGGGGGAGGCAGGGGCCGATACGCAGTATTTT.

This clone has just a few counts. The chain couples TRBV7-2 to TRBJ2-7; 16 nucleotides match TRBD2. The CDR3 loop spans 17 amino acids. V dropped 5 bases and J dropped 6; count of bases not matched to a gene: 10. Germline CDR1 SGHTA, CDR2 FQGNSA. The CDR3 DNA is TGTGCCAGCAGCCGCTCCGGGACTAGCGGGGGGGCGGTCGAGCAGTACTTC. Translated: CASSRSGTSGGAVEQYF. Full variable domain (rest looked up from reference TRBV7-2 and TRBJ2-7): GAGVSQSPSNKVTEKGKDVELRCDPISGHTALYWYRQSLGQGLEFLIYFQGNSAPDKSGLPSDRFSAERTGGSVSTLTIQRTQQEDSAVYLCASSRSGTSGGAVEQYFGPGTRLTVT.

The V call is TRBV7-2, the J call TRBJ2-5; 7 bases fit TRBD1. The CDR3 loop spans 14 amino acids. The V and J ends lost 3 bases and 0 bases, in that order; junction bases with no gene match: 1. Germline V gene data show CDR1 as SGHTA and CDR2 as FQGNSA. CDR3 residues: CASSLGQYQETQYF. The CDR3 DNA reads TGTGCCAGCAGCTTGGGACAGTACCAAGAGACCCAGTACTTC.

The chain is built from TRBV2 and TRBJ1-1; 9 bases are a match to TRBD1. V shed 6 bases, J shed 1 base, and the junction held 12 bases outside the gene matches. CDR1 is SNHLY and CDR2 is FYNNEI in the germline V gene. The CDR3 sequence is 17 residues long. CDR3 sequence reads: CASSLQGALVGNTEAFF. CDR3 sequence (DNA): TGTGCCAGCAGCTTACAGGGGGCGCTTGTCGGGAACACTGAAGCTTTCTTT.

The V call is TRBV3-1 (or the pseudogene TRBV3-2), the J call TRBJ1-2, with D possibly being TRBD1 (6 bases). This CDR3 contains 15 residues. CDR1 and CDR2 from the germline V gene are LGHDT and YNNKEL (reference sequence). V shed 4 bases and J shed 8 bases, with 20 bases lying between them. This chain's CDR3 is CASSPTGVLMGGYTF. The CDR3 DNA sequence: TGTGCCAGCAGCCCGACAGGTGTGCTAATGGGGGGCTACACCTTC.

This clone was seen just once. This rearrangement joins TRBV9 to TRBJ2-5; the match to TRBD2 covers 9 bases. The CDR3 is 14 residues long. Trimming cost V 7 bases and J 2 bases; bases outside gene matches: 6. Germline CDR1 reads SGDLS; CDR2 reads YYNGEE. Written as DNA, the CDR3 is TGTGCCAGCGGTGGCACTAGCGGGCAAGAGACCCAGTACTTC. Translating gives CASGGTSGQETQYF.

The J gene is TRBJ2-3, the V gene TRBV4-2, with 8 nucleotides matching TRBD1. V lost 3 bases, J lost 2 bases, and 7 bases stayed unmatched. CDR3 length equals 16 residues. Germline CDR1 reads LGHNA; CDR2 reads YNFKEQ. In DNA, the CDR3 is TGTGCCAGCAGCCACACGAGACAGGGGCCCACAGATACGCAGTATTTT. The encoded protein is CASSHTRQGPTDTQYF.

The V and J genes are TRBV19 and TRBJ1-6; D is perhaps TRBD1 (6 bases). This CDR3 comprises 14 residues. Per the germline V gene, CDR1 is LNHDA and CDR2 is SQIVND (reference sequence). The V end lost 6 bases, the J end lost 7 bases, and 13 bases lay between the germline ends. CDR3 sequence: CASSTGTHNSPLHF. The DNA for the CDR3 is TGTGCCAGTAGCACCGGGACACACAATTCACCCCTCCACTTT.

The rearrangement links TRBV19 to TRBJ1-5; TRBD1 matches at 8 bases. CDR1 is LNHDA, CDR2 SQIVND, per germline (reference sequence). The CDR3 contains 16 residues. V gave up 7 bases and J gave up 6 bases; unmatched junction bases: 14. The CDR3 spells CASTEGQGGGSQPQHF. The CDR3 nucleotides are TGTGCCAGTACCGAAGGACAGGGAGGCGGCAGTCAGCCCCAGCATTTT.

V usage is TRBV2 and J usage is TRBJ2-7, with 9 nucleotides matching TRBD1. Germline CDR1 reads SNHLY; CDR2 reads FYNNEI. There are 13 residues in the CDR3. The V and J ends lost 2 bases and 12 bases, in that order; junction bases with no gene match: 8. Here the CDR3 reads CASSESGQGLGYF. The CDR3 DNA reads as TGTGCCAGCAGTGAATCGGGACAGGGCCTGGGGTACTTC.

The chain employs TRBV3-1 (or the pseudogene TRBV3-2) and TRBJ2-5, with D perhaps TRBD1 (6 bases). This CDR3 comprises 15 residues. CDR1 is LGHDT and CDR2 is YNNKEL in the germline V gene (reference sequence). The V end lost 0 bases, the J end lost 7 bases, and 15 bases lay between the germline ends. CDR3 sequence: CASSQEGHRTSTQYF. DNA for the CDR3: TGTGCCAGCAGCCAAGAGGGACACCGAACGTCGACCCAGTACTTC.

The chain joins TRBV6-6 to TRBJ2-3; tentatively, D is TRBD2 (6 bases). Germline assignment: CDR1 MNHNY and CDR2 SVGAGI (reference sequence). The CDR3 is made up of 15 amino acids. V dropped 6 bases and J dropped 0 bases, with 13 bases sitting between them. CDR3 protein: CASRLPGGSTDTQYF. The CDR3 bases are TGTGCCAGCAGATTACCCGGGGGAAGCACAGATACGCAGTATTTT.

The genes are TRBV7-6 and TRBJ2-7, with 7 bases identical to TRBD2. V shed 2 bases, J shed 0 bases, and the junction held 4 bases outside the gene matches. Per germline, CDR1 SGHVS and CDR2 FNYEAQ. There are 15 residues in the CDR3. In DNA form, the CDR3 reads TGTGCCAGCAGCTTATCCAGCGGGGCCTCCTACGAGCAGTACTTC. The encoded protein is CASSLSSGASYEQYF.

The rearrangement uses TRBV5-1 and TRBJ2-5; 7 nucleotides line up with TRBD2. Trimming removed 1 base from V and 4 bases from J; junction bases left unmatched: 7. Germline CDR1 and CDR2: SGHRS and YFSETQ. The CDR3 extends over 15 amino acids. The CDR3 DNA sequence: TGCGCCAGCAGCTTGACTTCGGGACTACCAGAGACCCAGTACTTC. Translated, it gives CASSLTSGLPETQYF.

The gene calls are TRBV11-2 and TRBJ2-2, with D maybe TRBD1 (6 bases). The CDR3 has 13 amino acids. V lost 4 bases and J lost 6, with 9 bases in between. Germline-derived CDR1 and CDR2 are SGHAT and FQNNGV. The CDR3 DNA reads TGTGCCAGCAGCTCAAACAGGGCCGGGGAGCTGTTTTTT. Translation gives CASSSNRAGELFF.

This clone was recorded a few times. CDR3 DNA: TGTGCCAGCAGCCCCGGGACAGGGGGATGGCTAGCGGCATCCTACGAGCAGTACTTC. Its translation: CASSPGTGGWLAASYEQYF. The chain is built from TRBV7-6 and TRBJ2-7, with 11 bases identical to TRBD1. Germline trimming cut 5 bases from V and 1 base from J; bases unmatched to any gene: 16. CDR3 length: 19 amino acids. Per germline, CDR1 SGHVS and CDR2 FNYEAQ.

In this sample, this clone turned up a few times. The chain joins TRBV19 to TRBJ2-7, with 14 bases lining up with TRBD2. Unmatched junction bases numbered 5, after V lost 5 bases and J lost 5 bases. Germline V lookup: CDR1 LNHDA, CDR2 SQIVND (reference sequence). The CDR3 is made up of 15 amino acids. The CDR3 DNA sequence: TGTGCCAGTAGTTCCGGACTAGCGGGGGGCCACGAGCAGTACTTC. Its protein is CASSSGLAGGHEQYF.